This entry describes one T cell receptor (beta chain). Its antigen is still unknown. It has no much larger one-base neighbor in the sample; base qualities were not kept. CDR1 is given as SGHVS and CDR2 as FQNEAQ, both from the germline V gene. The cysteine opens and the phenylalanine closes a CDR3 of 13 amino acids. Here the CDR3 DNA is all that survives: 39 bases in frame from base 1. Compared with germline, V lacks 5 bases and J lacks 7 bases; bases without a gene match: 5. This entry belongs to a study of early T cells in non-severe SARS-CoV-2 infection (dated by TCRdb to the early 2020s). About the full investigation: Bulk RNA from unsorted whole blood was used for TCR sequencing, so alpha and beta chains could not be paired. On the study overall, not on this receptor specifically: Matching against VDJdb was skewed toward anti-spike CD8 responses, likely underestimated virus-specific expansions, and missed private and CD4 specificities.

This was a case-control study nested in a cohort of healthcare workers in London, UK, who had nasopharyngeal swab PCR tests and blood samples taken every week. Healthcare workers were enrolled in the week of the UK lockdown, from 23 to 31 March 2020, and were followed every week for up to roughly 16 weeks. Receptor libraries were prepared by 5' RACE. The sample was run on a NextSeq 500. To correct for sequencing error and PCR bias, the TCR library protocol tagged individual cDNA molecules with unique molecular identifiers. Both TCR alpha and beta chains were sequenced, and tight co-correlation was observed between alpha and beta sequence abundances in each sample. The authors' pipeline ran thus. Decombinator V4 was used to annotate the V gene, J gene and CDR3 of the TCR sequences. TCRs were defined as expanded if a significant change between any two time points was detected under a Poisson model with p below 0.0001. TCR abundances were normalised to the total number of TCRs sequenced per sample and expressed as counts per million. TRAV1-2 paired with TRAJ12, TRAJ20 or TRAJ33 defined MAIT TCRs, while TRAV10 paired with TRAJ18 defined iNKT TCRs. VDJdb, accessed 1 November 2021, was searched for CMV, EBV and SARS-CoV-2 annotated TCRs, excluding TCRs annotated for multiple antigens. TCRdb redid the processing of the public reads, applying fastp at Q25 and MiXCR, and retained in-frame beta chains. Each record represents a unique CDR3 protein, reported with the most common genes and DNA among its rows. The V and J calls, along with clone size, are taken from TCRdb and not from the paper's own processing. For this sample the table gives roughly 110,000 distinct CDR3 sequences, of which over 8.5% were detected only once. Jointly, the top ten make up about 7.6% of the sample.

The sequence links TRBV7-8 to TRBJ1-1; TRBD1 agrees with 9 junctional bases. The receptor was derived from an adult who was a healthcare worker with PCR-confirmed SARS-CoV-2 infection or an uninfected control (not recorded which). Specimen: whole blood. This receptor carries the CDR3 CASSTNRGLEAFF. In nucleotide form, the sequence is TGTGCCAGCAGCACTAACAGGGGGCTTGAAGCTTTCTTT.